This T cell receptor beta chain was sequenced during a study of T-cell memory formation after mild COVID-19. Study information: TCR clusters mostly belonged to single donors. Study observations and caveats: CD4/CD8 balance characterized clones contracting day 15 to 85, and CD4+ skew characterized later expanders.

This clonotype has more than one count but fewer than ten. Its antigen is as yet unknown. With 5 bases removed from V and 1 base from J, the gap between germline ends came to 12 bases. CDR3 length: 14 amino acids. Germline values: CDR1 SGHTA, CDR2 FQGNSA. Constant-segment primers and 5'RACE yielded cDNA libraries for TCR alpha and TCR beta, each carrying sample barcodes and UMIs. A single record per CDR3 protein comes from TCRdb applying MiXCR to the 5' RACE reads. The sample lists under 300,000 distinct CDR3 sequences; around 17% were seen once. This chain connects TRBV7-2 to TRBJ2-7; possibly TRBD1 for D (7 bases). This TCR was recovered from a man aged 18 to 30 who had mild COVID-19 (a few samples of this study predate the infection). Cell type and time point are not known. Sample: PBMCs or a T cell subset sorted from them (not recorded which). The CDR3 spells CASSQGGTSYEQYF. The CDR3 DNA sequence: TGTGCCAGCAGCCAGGGGGGAACTTCCTACGAGCAGTACTTC. Supplemented by reference TRBV7-2 and TRBJ2-7, the full variable domain reads GAGVSQSPSNKVTEKGKDVELRCDPISGHTALYWYRQSLGQGLEFLIYFQGNSAPDKSGLPSDRFSAERTGGSVSTLTIQRTQQEDSAVYLCASSQGGTSYEQYFGPGTRLTVT.